This T cell receptor (beta chain) was obtained from a study of T-cell memory formation after mild COVID-19. 5'RACE primed at constant segments yielded TCR alpha and TCR beta cDNA libraries bearing sample barcodes and UMIs. TCRdb used MiXCR to reprocess the 5' RACE reads, holding one entry per CDR3 protein. The sample consists of 300,000 to 350,000 distinct CDR3 sequences, 15% to 20% of them appearing once. Study results and limitations: Clones from the second wave (peaking day 37) had unconfirmed SARS-CoV-2 specificity. CD4/CD8 balance held among clones contracting day 15 to 85, and later expanders leaned CD4+. Clones that contracted clustered mainly in CM and EM if CD4+ and in EMRA if CD8+.

This clonotype was found once. Its target is unknown. CDR1 is LNHNV and CDR2 is YYDKDF in the germline V gene (reference sequence). The CDR3 runs to 19 residues. The V end lost 0 bases, the J end lost 3 bases, and 21 bases lay between the germline ends. The receptor's source is a young man who had mild COVID-19 (a few samples of this study predate the infection). Cell type and time point are not known. J is TRBJ2-1 and V is TRBV15; D ambiguous. The specimen sequenced was PBMCs or a T cell subset sorted from them (not recorded which). CDR3 coding DNA: TGTGCCACCAGCAGAGATTGGGCGTCGAGGTGGGGAAGCTACAATGAGCAGTTCTTC. Its protein is CATSRDWASRWGSYNEQFF.